This T cell receptor (beta chain) was documented in a study of naive CD8 T cells in extremely preterm neonates. Generated by immunoSEQ multiplex PCR, the TCRdb table keeps only in-frame clones and is missing some. The sample records roughly 7,900 clones, roughly 98% being singletons. Without labor or membrane rupture, elective cesareans at about 35-43 weeks supplied term cord blood. Live Annexin V-negative naive CD3+CD8+CD45RA+CCR7+ T cells were sorted. A note on this clone: Its antigen remains unidentified.

Overall study findings and caveats: Preterm neonates had significantly lower iChao1 richness than other age groups. Shared CDR3 nucleotide sequences: preterm roughly 2.7%, term approximately 0.4%, children roughly 0.03%, adults 0.01%.

J lost 12 bases, V lost 3 bases, and 15 bases had no gene match. There are 16 residues in the CDR3. CDR1 and CDR2 from the germline V gene are SEHNR and FQNEAQ (reference sequence). This chain connects TRBV7-9 to TRBJ2-1; 9 bases align to TRBD2. This TCR derives from a newborn in good health. Sequenced input: naive CD8+ T cells from cord blood. The CDR3 coding sequence is TGTGCCAGCAGCTTCTCCGGGGTAGCGGGGGACTGGGGGCAGTTCTTC. This gives the protein CASSFSGVAGDWGQFF.